A selection of T cell receptor beta chains follows, all from one sample in a study of CD8+CD57+ T cells in acquired aplastic anemia. One entry per CDR3 protein, called by TCRdb with MiXCR from the reads. Counted here are 200,000 to 250,000 distinct CDR3 sequences, over 60% occurring once; the ten biggest clones make up approximately 30%. The specimen sequenced was sorted CD4+, CD8+, or CD8+CD57+ T cells (not recorded which) from PBMCs. The origin of the receptors is a human donor in good health. CDR3s include the opening cysteine and the closing phenylalanine or tryptophan. The D gene is left open where the match is weak. Some rows mark clone size as missing; the rest say once, few, many or name a class of expanded clone.

J: TRBJ1-1; V: TRBV11-3; size: .; D: .; CDR3: CASNYDMNTEAFF; DNA: TGTGCCAGCAACTATGACATGAACACTGAAGCTTTCTTT
J: TRBJ2-2; V: TRBV9; size: .; D: TRBD2; CDR3: CASRPSGSPNTGELFF; DNA: TGTGCCAGCAGGCCTAGCGGGAGTCCAAACACCGGGGAGCTGTTTTTT
J: TRBJ2-5; V: TRBV15; size: .; D: .; CDR3: CATSRGGETQYF; DNA: TGTGCCACCAGCAGAGGTGGGGAGACCCAGTACTTC
J: TRBJ1-4; V: TRBV7-4; size: .; D: .; CDR3: CASSLRGERDNEKLFF; DNA: TGTGCCAGCAGCCTACGCGGTGAAAGGGATAATGAAAAACTGTTTTTT
J: TRBJ1-4; V: TRBV15; size: .; D: .; CDR3: CATSSSQGFLGNEKLFF; DNA: TGTGCCACCAGCAGCTCTCAGGGGTTCTTAGGTAATGAAAAACTGTTTTTT
J: TRBJ2-5; V: TRBV20-1; size: .; D: TRBD2; CDR3: CSARSPGLAPQEIQYF; DNA: TGCAGTGCTAGATCTCCGGGACTAGCGCCTCAAGAGATCCAGTACTTC
J: TRBJ2-1; V: TRBV24-1; size: .; D: .; CDR3: CATSDLRDNEQFF; DNA: TGTGCCACCAGTGACCTGAGGGACAATGAGCAGTTCTTC
J: TRBJ1-2; V: TRBV4-1; size: many; D: TRBD1; CDR3: CASNPEQGVAYGYTF; DNA: TGCGCCAGCAACCCGGAGCAGGGGGTGGCCTATGGCTACACCTTC
J: TRBJ1-2; V: TRBV12-3/TRBV12-4; size: .; D: .; CDR3: CASRPPSSSANYGYTF; DNA: TGTGCCAGCAGGCCACCCAGCAGTTCGGCCAACTATGGCTACACCTTC
J: TRBJ1-1; V: TRBV4-3; size: many; D: .; CDR3: CASSLTTLNTEAFF; DNA: TGCGCCAGCAGTTTGACAACCCTGAACACTGAAGCTTTCTTT
J: TRBJ1-2; V: TRBV7-2; size: many; D: .; CDR3: CASSLGWQDNYGYTF; DNA: TGTGCCAGCAGCTTAGGGTGGCAGGATAACTATGGCTACACCTTC
J: TRBJ2-3; V: TRBV7-2; size: .; D: .; CDR3: CASSRNRGSTSTDTQYF; DNA: TGTGCCAGCAGCCGAAATCGCGGGTCGACTTCCACAGATACGCAGTATTTT
J: TRBJ2-4; V: TRBV29-1; size: .; D: TRBD1; CDR3: CSVASGQIAKNIQYF; DNA: TGCAGCGTTGCCTCGGGACAGATAGCCAAAAACATTCAGTACTTC
J: TRBJ1-2; V: TRBV9; size: .; D: .; CDR3: CASSARELDGYTF; DNA: TGTGCCAGCAGCGCGAGGGAATTGGATGGCTACACCTTC
J: TRBJ2-7; V: TRBV7-9; size: .; D: .; CDR3: CASSRSHYEQYF; DNA: TGTGCCAGCAGCCGTAGTCACTACGAGCAGTACTTC
J: TRBJ2-2; V: TRBV10-1; size: .; D: TRBD2; CDR3: CASSERELAGEGVGELFF; DNA: TGCGCCAGCAGTGAGAGGGAACTAGCGGGAGAAGGGGTCGGGGAGCTGTTTTTT
J: TRBJ2-7; V: TRBV7-9; size: many; D: .; CDR3: CASSPPGGRWYEQYF; DNA: TGTGCCAGCAGCCCCCCCGGGGGAAGGTGGTACGAGCAGTACTTC
J: TRBJ2-7; V: TRBV19; size: .; D: .; CDR3: CASSIMEGSHEQYF; DNA: TGTGCCAGTAGTATTATGGAGGGATCCCACGAGCAGTACTTC
J: TRBJ2-7; V: TRBV19; size: .; D: TRBD2; CDR3: CASSKTGTSGAYEQYF; DNA: TGTGCCAGTAGCAAGACCGGGACTAGCGGGGCCTACGAGCAGTACTTC
J: TRBJ1-2; V: TRBV10-3; size: many; D: TRBD1; CDR3: CAISESLGTGEGYTF; DNA: TGTGCCATCAGTGAGTCCCTCGGTACAGGGGAGGGCTACACCTTC
J: TRBJ1-5; V: TRBV19; size: once; D: TRBD1; CDR3: CASSPDRAGSNQPQHF; DNA: TGTGCCAGTAGCCCGGACAGGGCAGGCAGCAATCAGCCCCAGCATTTT
J: TRBJ1-6; V: TRBV2; size: .; D: TRBD1; CDR3: CASSLDRIAYNSPLHF; DNA: TGTGCCAGCTCTTTGGACAGGATTGCCTATAATTCACCCCTCCACTTT
J: TRBJ1-2; V: TRBV19; size: .; D: .; CDR3: CASSTSTGTLNYGYTF; DNA: TGTGCCAGTAGTACCTCAACCGGGACACTAAACTATGGCTACACCTTC
J: TRBJ2-7; V: TRBV20-1; size: .; D: .; CDR3: CSATPGTLYEQYF; DNA: TGCAGTGCTACGCCGGGGACACTATACGAGCAGTACTTC
J: TRBJ2-6; V: TRBV12-3/TRBV12-4; size: .; D: .; CDR3: CASSGNSGANVLTF; DNA: TGTGCCAGCTCCGGTAACTCTGGGGCCAACGTCCTGACTTTC
J: TRBJ2-1; V: TRBV7-3; size: many; D: .; CDR3: CASSLATPYNEQFF; DNA: TGTGCCAGCAGCTTAGCCACACCGTACAATGAGCAGTTCTTC
J: TRBJ2-3; V: TRBV10-2; size: .; D: TRBD2; CDR3: CASSESVLAGIQADTQYF; DNA: TGCGCCAGCAGTGAGTCTGTCCTAGCGGGTATACAGGCAGATACGCAGTATTTT
J: TRBJ2-5; V: TRBV9; size: many; D: TRBD2; CDR3: CASSAAGAGVEETQYF; DNA: TGTGCCAGCAGCGCTGCCGGAGCGGGGGTGGAGGAGACCCAGTACTTC
J: TRBJ2-7; V: TRBV5-1; size: once; D: TRBD1; CDR3: CASSLDGQGYEQYF; DNA: TGCGCCAGCAGCTTGGATGGACAGGGCTACGAGCAGTACTTC
J: TRBJ1-6; V: TRBV20-1; size: .; D: TRBD1; CDR3: CSARDQETGDNSPLHF; DNA: TGCAGTGCTAGAGACCAGGAGACAGGGGATAATTCACCCCTCCACTTT
J: TRBJ2-5; V: TRBV15; size: .; D: .; CDR3: CATSKFGGRDTQYF; DNA: TGTGCCACCAGTAAATTCGGGGGTCGAGATACCCAGTACTTC
J: TRBJ2-3; V: TRBV25-1; size: many; D: .; CDR3: CASSEWAGPGASSGDTQYF; DNA: TGTGCCAGCAGTGAATGGGCAGGGCCAGGGGCCTCTTCGGGAGATACGCAGTATTTT
J: TRBJ2-5; V: TRBV20-1; size: many; D: .; CDR3: CSGGGGLQETQYF; DNA: TGCAGCGGAGGAGGGGGCCTACAAGAGACCCAGTACTTC
J: TRBJ2-7; V: TRBV5-1; size: .; D: .; CDR3: CASRGNYEQYF; DNA: TGCGCCAGCAGAGGTAACTACGAGCAGTACTTC
J: TRBJ1-1; V: TRBV9; size: .; D: TRBD1; CDR3: CASSGPKTGVNTEAFF; DNA: TGTGCCAGCAGCGGACCAAAGACAGGGGTGAACACTGAAGCTTTCTTT
J: TRBJ2-7; V: TRBV29-1; size: many; D: .; CDR3: CSVLPTASSYEQYF; DNA: TGCAGCGTTCTCCCGACGGCGAGCTCCTACGAGCAGTACTTC
J: TRBJ2-1; V: TRBV29-1; size: .; D: .; CDR3: CSVAARLYNEQFF; DNA: TGCAGCGTTGCCGCCAGGCTTTATAATGAGCAGTTCTTC
J: TRBJ2-5; V: TRBV20-1; size: .; D: .; CDR3: CSASRTVMQVTQYF; DNA: TGCAGTGCTAGCCGGACCGTCATGCAGGTGACCCAGTACTTC
J: TRBJ2-2; V: TRBV11-2; size: .; D: .; CDR3: CASRLQGYDTGELFF; DNA: TGTGCCAGCAGACTACAGGGTTACGACACCGGGGAGCTGTTTTTT
J: TRBJ2-5; V: TRBV7-9; size: many; D: TRBD1; CDR3: CASSSRGQWETQYF; DNA: TGTGCCAGCAGCTCTCGGGGACAGTGGGAGACCCAGTACTTC